Listed here are 24 T cell receptor beta chains from one sample, sequenced in a study of T-cell memory formation after mild COVID-19. TCRdb called the 5' RACE reads again in MiXCR, with one record for every CDR3 protein. The sample records roughly 150,000 distinct CDR3 sequences, around 13% being singletons. Sequencing used PBMCs or a T cell subset sorted from them (not recorded which). These receptors were obtained from an adult woman who had mild COVID-19 (a few samples of this study predate the infection). Cell type and time point are not known.

This clonotype was seen a few times. The J gene is TRBJ2-2, the V gene TRBV7-9; 7 bases are a match to TRBD1. This CDR3 is built from 16 residues. Germline trimming cut 1 base from V and 4 bases from J; bases unmatched to any gene: 6. Germline V gives CDR1 SEHNR, CDR2 FQNEAQ (reference sequence). The CDR3 coding sequence is TGTGCCAGCAGCTTAGAAGTGACAGGGTCCACCGGGGAGCTGTTTTTT. Its protein is CASSLEVTGSTGELFF.

This clonotype was counted a few times. The rearrangement joins TRBV30 to TRBJ1-3, with D tentatively TRBD1 (5 bases). Trimming cost V 5 bases and J 3 bases, with 14 bases left between them. The germline gives CDR1 GTSNPN, CDR2 SVGIG (reference sequence). CDR3 length: 14 amino acids. CDR3: CAWWGTGGGNTIYF. CDR3 in DNA: TGTGCCTGGTGGGGGACGGGAGGTGGAAACACCATATATTTT.

This clonotype was picked up a small number of times. The chain couples TRBV5-5 to TRBJ2-7, with 7 nucleotides matching TRBD1. The germline gives CDR1 SGHKS, CDR2 YYEKEE (reference sequence). V lost 4 bases, J lost 5 bases, and 12 bases stayed unmatched. This CDR3 region has 15 residues. CDR3: CASSGGQISLNEQYF. The CDR3 coding sequence is TGTGCCAGCAGCGGGGGACAGATTTCCCTCAACGAGCAGTACTTC.

The genes are TRBV20-1 and TRBJ2-7; D is uncertain. The CDR3 is 10 residues long. V shed 1 base and J shed 2 bases, with 0 bases lying between them. Germline assignment: CDR1 DFQATT and CDR2 SNEGSKA (reference sequence). As DNA, the CDR3 is TGCAGTGCTAGAGCCTACGAGCAGTACTTC. It is translated as CSARAYEQYF.

The sample holds a few counts of this clonotype. V usage is TRBV12-3 or TRBV12-4 and J usage is TRBJ2-4; 9 bases align to TRBD1. Trimming cost V 4 bases and J 0 bases; bases outside gene matches: 7. CDR3 size: 17 residues. The chain's CDR3 is CASSSRTGDLAKNIQYF. The CDR3 DNA is TGTGCCAGCAGTTCCCGGACAGGGGACCTAGCCAAAAACATTCAGTACTTC.

A single count supports this clonotype. A read error is likely, as this CDR3 ends without the conserved phenylalanine or tryptophan. The DNA is omitted, as the CDR3 cannot be located on it reliably, and the CDR3 follows TCRdb's listing. V usage is TRBV20-1 and J usage is TRBJ1-2. Germline V gene data show CDR1 as DFQATT and CDR2 as SNEGSKA (reference sequence). The CDR3 length is 10 residues, termini included. CDR3: CSARAGGLDL.

This chain links TRBV12-3 or TRBV12-4 with TRBJ2-1; D gene unclear. CDR3 size: 11 residues. Trimming stripped 6 bases from V and 9 bases from J, with 9 bases between. For the CDR3, the DNA is TGTGCCAGCAGGGATAGCAGTGAGCAGTTCTTC. It specifies CASRDSSEQFF.

This clonotype appeared a few times. This rearrangement joins TRBV7-8 to TRBJ1-4, with TRBD1 matching over 8 bases. This CDR3 is 16 amino acids long. Germline trimming cut 3 bases from V and 4 bases from J; bases unmatched to any gene: 7. Germline V gene lookup returns CDR1 SGHVS and CDR2 FQNEAQ. The chain's CDR3 is CASSLDREYHNEKLFF. The CDR3 DNA follows: TGTGCCAGCAGCTTGGACAGGGAGTACCATAATGAAAAACTGTTTTTT.

This clonotype was observed a few times. This chain joins TRBV7-2 and TRBJ2-7, with 7 nucleotides matching TRBD2. Germline assignment: CDR1 SGHTA and CDR2 FQGNSA. V trimming: 0 bases; J trimming: 3 bases; junction bases outside the gene matches: 2. This CDR3 spans 14 amino acids. CDR3 in amino acids: CASSLAREIYEQYF. The DNA of the CDR3 is TGTGCCAGCAGCTTAGCGCGGGAGATCTACGAGCAGTACTTC.

This clonotype occurred a few times. The V and J genes are TRBV5-1 and TRBJ2-3; the match to TRBD1 covers 9 bases. The CDR3 totals 15 residues. Unmatched junction bases numbered 3, after V lost 1 base and J lost 3 bases. CDR1 and CDR2 (germline): SGHRS, YFSETQ. This CDR3 reads CASSLMGQGTDTQYF. For the CDR3, the DNA is TGCGCCAGCAGCTTGATGGGACAGGGAACAGATACGCAGTATTTT.

This clonotype was counted a few times. This chain links TRBV10-3 with TRBJ2-3, with 9 bases fitting TRBD2. Trimming took 2 bases from V and 5 from J; bases not matched to a gene: 5. Germline lookup yields CDR1 ENHRY and CDR2 SYGVKD. This CDR3 is built from 15 residues. CDR3 region: CAISEGLAGKDTQYF. Here the CDR3 DNA reads TGTGCCATCAGTGAGGGGCTAGCGGGAAAAGATACGCAGTATTTT.

The chain carries TRBV21-1 and TRBJ1-6. TRBV21-1 is termed a pseudogene. The CDR3 sequence is 15 residues long. This chain's CDR3 is CASSKEERNNSPLHF. CDR3 coding DNA: TGTGCCAGCAGCAAAGAAGAACGAAATAATTCACCCCTCCACTTT.

This clonotype occurred many times. J is TRBJ2-2 and V is TRBV18, with 10 bases fitting TRBD1. The CDR3 is made up of 16 amino acids. The junction had 5 bases not matched to a gene; V was cut back by 3 bases and J by 4 bases. CDR1 is KGHSH and CDR2 is LQKENI in the germline V gene. DNA for the CDR3: TGTGCCAGCTCACCTTACCGGGACAGGGGCACCGGGGAGCTGTTTTTT. It encodes CASSPYRDRGTGELFF.

The table lists this clonotype with a few counts. The genes are TRBV6-6 and TRBJ2-7; D is perhaps TRBD1 (6 bases). Per germline, CDR1 MNHNY and CDR2 SVGAGI (reference sequence). This CDR3 contains 14 residues. Trimming cost V 2 bases and J 3 bases, with 11 bases left between them. The CDR3 nucleotides read TGTGCCAGCAGTTACAGTGGACAGAGCTACGAGCAGTACTTC. It encodes CASSYSGQSYEQYF.

This clonotype was observed a handful of times. CDR3 sequence reads: CSARATDRGHYNEQFF. CDR3 nucleotides: TGCAGTGCTAGAGCCACCGACAGGGGGCATTACAATGAGCAGTTCTTC. The genes are TRBV20-1 and TRBJ2-1, with 10 bases identical to TRBD1. Per the germline V gene, CDR1 is DFQATT and CDR2 is SNEGSKA (reference sequence). The length of the CDR3 is 16 residues. V was pared by 1 base and J by 4 bases, with 7 bases of the junction left unmatched.

The chain couples TRBV9 to TRBJ1-5, with D possibly being TRBD1 (5 bases). CDR3 length: 14 amino acids. Looked up from germline, CDR1 is SGDLS and CDR2 is YYNGEE. Trimming pared 0 bases from V and 6 bases from J, leaving 10 bases between. In DNA, the CDR3 is TGTGCCAGCAGCGTAGGTCCAGGGAGTCAGCCCCAGCATTTT. As protein: CASSVGPGSQPQHF.

The gene calls are TRBV7-9 and TRBJ2-2; D gene uncertain. V dropped 7 bases and J dropped 8 bases, with 8 bases sitting between them. The CDR3 runs to 11 residues. CDR1 is SEHNR and CDR2 is FQNEAQ in the germline V gene (reference sequence). The CDR3 DNA sequence: TGTGCCAGCAACGTCGCAGGGGAGCTGTTTTTT. Its protein is CASNVAGELFF.

This chain links TRBV7-3 with TRBJ2-2, with 13 bases matching TRBD2. The CDR3 consists of 21 residues. V shed 2 bases, J shed 1 base, and the junction held 13 bases outside the gene matches. Looked up from germline, CDR1 is SGHTA and CDR2 is FQGTGA. CDR3 in DNA: TGTGCCAGCAGCTTACTTAGCCTCACTAGCGGGAGGGCCCGGAACACCGGGGAGCTGTTTTTT. Translating it yields CASSLLSLTSGRARNTGELFF.

This chain uses TRBV7-6 with TRBJ2-5, with 7 bases fitting TRBD2. Trimming cost V 0 bases and J 6 bases; bases outside gene matches: 4. Per germline, CDR1 SGHVS and CDR2 FNYEAQ. The CDR3 consists of 14 residues. The CDR3: CASSLAGGRKTQYF. The CDR3 nucleotides read TGTGCCAGCAGCTTAGCGGGAGGGCGTAAGACCCAGTACTTC.

A few counts support this clonotype. This chain joins TRBV4-3 and TRBJ2-1; D is undetermined. CDR3 length equals 16 residues. Germline CDR1 and CDR2: LGHNA and YSLEER. The V and J ends lost 3 bases and 5 bases respectively, with 17 bases between them. This chain's CDR3 is CASSHAQRTINNEQFF. The DNA for the CDR3 is TGCGCCAGCAGCCACGCCCAGCGCACGATAAACAATGAGCAGTTCTTC.

This chain links TRBV11-2 with TRBJ2-5; TRBD2 aligns across 15 bases. The CDR3 is 18 residues long. Per the germline V gene, CDR1 is SGHAT and CDR2 is FQNNGV. J was trimmed by 5 bases and V by 5 bases; bases with no gene match: 12. CDR3 protein: CASSPRLGLAGGGETQYF. The DNA for the CDR3 is TGTGCCAGCAGCCCTCGCCTGGGACTAGCGGGAGGTGGCGAGACCCAGTACTTC.

V is TRBV4-2 and J is TRBJ2-5, with TRBD2 as a possible D gene (5 bases). Between the trimmed V and J ends, which lost 0 bases and 5 bases, there was a span of 13 bases. This CDR3 region has 15 residues. Germline-derived CDR1 and CDR2 are LGHNA and YNFKEQ. The CDR3 here is CASSQEDRGSETQYF. As DNA, the CDR3 is TGTGCCAGCAGCCAAGAAGACCGCGGGTCGGAGACCCAGTACTTC.

The chain couples TRBV12-3 or TRBV12-4 to TRBJ2-5; the match to TRBD1 covers 8 bases. This CDR3 is 14 amino acids long. V dropped 5 bases and J dropped 4; count of bases not matched to a gene: 6. In DNA form, the CDR3 reads TGTGCCAGCAGTCAATGGACAGGGTCAGAGACCCAGTACTTC. Amino acids: CASSQWTGSETQYF.

The V call is TRBV7-3, the J call TRBJ2-1, with 8 bases identical to TRBD2. CDR3 length: 13 residues. Germline-derived CDR1 and CDR2 are SGHTA and FQGTGA. Trimming cost V 5 bases and J 9 bases; bases outside gene matches: 6. This CDR3 is CASSQGLAGEQFF. In nucleotides, the CDR3 is TGTGCCAGCAGCCAAGGACTAGCTGGTGAGCAGTTCTTC. Based on the CDR3 plus reference TRBV7-3 and TRBJ2-1, the full variable domain is GAGVSQTPSNKVTEKGKYVELRCDPISGHTALYWYRQSLGQGPEFLIYFQGTGAADDSGLPNDRFFAVRPEGSVSTLKIQRTERGDSAVYLCASSQGLAGEQFFGPGTRLTVL.